These 4 T cell receptor beta chains were all obtained from the same sample, sequenced in a study of CD8 T cells in Susac syndrome. About 0.5 to 1 ug RNA was reverse transcribed with random hexamers. TCRdb analysed the immunoSEQ multiplex PCR reads with MiXCR anew, one entry per CDR3 protein. This sample has approximately 110,000 distinct CDR3 sequences, with 90% to 98% found just once. The sequenced sample was CD4+ T cells from PBMCs. The source is a human donor in good health.

The chain carries TRBV4-2 and TRBJ2-2, with unresolved D. CDR1 LGHNA and CDR2 YNFKEQ come from the germline V gene. V gave up 5 bases and J gave up 6 bases, with 13 bases separating them. This CDR3 region has 14 residues. CDR3 DNA: TGTGCCAGCAGCTTAGCTATCGATCCCGGGGAGCTGTTTTTT. This sequence encodes CASSLAIDPGELFF.

V and J are TRBV6-2 or TRBV6-3 and TRBJ2-5; maybe TRBD1 (6 bases). This CDR3 is built from 14 residues. Germline V lookup: CDR1 MNHEY, CDR2 SVGEGT. Trimming shortened V by 4 bases and J by 4 bases, and 13 bases separated the two germline ends. The CDR3: CASSFEQGRETQYF. The CDR3 bases are TGTGCCAGCAGTTTTGAACAGGGCAGAGAGACCCAGTACTTC.

The chain links TRBV12-3 or TRBV12-4 to TRBJ2-1; TRBD2 agrees at 13 bases. V was clipped by 2 bases and J by 13 bases; unmatched bases: 11. The CDR3 consists of 16 residues. CDR3 region: CASSLKGTSGTPSQFF. The CDR3 DNA reads TGTGCCAGCAGTTTAAAGGGGACTAGCGGGACTCCTAGCCAGTTCTTC.

V gene TRBV10-3 combines with J gene TRBJ2-5, with D hard to call. CDR1 is ENHRY and CDR2 is SYGVKD in the germline V gene. Trimming took off 8 bases at V and 5 bases at J, with 18 bases between the two ends. The CDR3 loop spans 14 amino acids. The CDR3 reads CAISDIEGFETQYF. The CDR3, as DNA: TGTGCCATCTCTGATATAGAAGGGTTTGAGACCCAGTACTTC.